The 9 T cell receptor beta chains listed next were all sequenced from one sample in a study of T cell responses to AZD1222 COVID-19 vaccine. Sequencing was performed with immunoSEQ multiplex PCR; in TCRdb, only in-frame clones are kept and a portion is missing. The data contain approximately 160,000 clones, around 89% of them singletons. The sample was peripheral blood, taken on day 0 of AZD1222 vaccination. Source of these receptors: an adult in good health.

The rearrangement joins TRBV5-1 to TRBJ2-6; 9 bases match TRBD1. The CDR3 covers 17 residues. Germline CDR1 is SGHRS and CDR2 is YFSETQ. Unmatched junction bases numbered 7, after V lost 3 bases and J lost 3 bases. The CDR3 here is CASSSGTGLNGANVLTF. For the CDR3, the DNA is TGCGCCAGCAGCTCCGGGACAGGGCTTAATGGGGCCAACGTCCTGACTTTC.

In this sample, this clone turned up a few times. CDR3: CASSPLAGGPNEQYF. CDR3 bases: TGTGCCAGTAGTCCGCTAGCGGGAGGGCCTAACGAGCAGTACTTC. The chain couples TRBV19 to TRBJ2-7; 12 bases are a match to TRBD2. V lost 5 bases and J lost 5; bases outside the gene matches: 7. There are 15 residues in the CDR3. Germline assignment: CDR1 LNHDA and CDR2 SQIVND (reference sequence).

This clone was seen more than once but under ten times. The rearrangement joins TRBV20-1 to TRBJ2-1, with no clear D. V gave up 8 bases and J gave up 8 bases, with 10 bases separating them. Germline lookup yields CDR1 DFQATT and CDR2 SNEGSKA (reference sequence). This CDR3 has 10 residues. CDR3 region: CSPKGDEQFF. The CDR3 DNA is TGCAGTCCAAAAGGAGATGAGCAGTTCTTC.

The rearrangement links TRBV19 to TRBJ1-5, with 7 bases lining up with TRBD1. Germline V gene lookup returns CDR1 LNHDA and CDR2 SQIVND (reference sequence). The V gene end was trimmed by 7 bases and the J gene end by 0 bases; junction bases not matched to a gene: 6. The CDR3 loop spans 15 amino acids. The CDR3 bases are TGTGCCAGTAATCCAGGACAGGATAGCAATCAGCCCCAGCATTTT. Protein sequence: CASNPGQDSNQPQHF.

The chain combines TRBV28 with TRBJ1-1; D is possibly TRBD1 (5 bases). V gave up 5 bases and J gave up 4 bases, with 11 bases separating them. Germline V gives CDR1 MDHEN, CDR2 SYDVKM. The CDR3 is 13 residues long. For the CDR3, the DNA is TGTGCCAGCAGTATTGGCAGGGTCACTGAAGCTTTCTTT. This sequence encodes CASSIGRVTEAFF.

V usage is TRBV19 and J usage is TRBJ1-2; no definite D call. The CDR3 covers 16 residues. Germline assignment: CDR1 LNHDA and CDR2 SQIVND (reference sequence). Trimming took off 4 bases at V and 4 bases at J, with 19 bases between the two ends. CDR3 residues: CASSNKGVPYPYGYTF. DNA of the CDR3: TGTGCCAGTAGTAACAAGGGAGTGCCCTATCCCTATGGCTACACCTTC.

The chain has TRBV7-2 and TRBJ2-7; the match to TRBD2 covers 11 bases. The CDR3 is 13 residues long. The J segment lost 5 bases and the V segment lost 3 bases, leaving 0 bases of the junction unmatched. Germline V CDR1 and CDR2: SGHTA, FQGNSA. CDR3 nucleotide sequence: TGTGCCAGCAGCTTGGGACTAGCGGACGAGCAGTACTTC. It is translated as CASSLGLADEQYF.

The CDR3 sequence: CASSLGAYSTGELFF. In DNA, the CDR3 is TGTGCCAGCAGCTTGGGAGCGTACTCCACCGGGGAGCTGTTTTTT. This chain connects TRBV5-4 to TRBJ2-2; D unresolved. Germline V gene sequence: CDR1 SGHNT, CDR2 YYREEE (reference sequence). The CDR3 totals 15 residues. Between the trimmed V and J ends, which lost 0 bases and 4 bases, there was a span of 10 bases.

The J gene is TRBJ2-6, the V gene TRBV27; D remains ambiguous. V lost 5 bases, J lost 4 bases, and 12 bases lay in between. This CDR3 has 15 residues. Per the germline V gene, CDR1 is MNHEY and CDR2 is SMNVEV (reference sequence). The CDR3 reads CASSTFLGGANVLTF. The CDR3 nucleotides are TGTGCCAGCAGTACCTTCCTCGGAGGGGCCAACGTCCTGACTTTC.